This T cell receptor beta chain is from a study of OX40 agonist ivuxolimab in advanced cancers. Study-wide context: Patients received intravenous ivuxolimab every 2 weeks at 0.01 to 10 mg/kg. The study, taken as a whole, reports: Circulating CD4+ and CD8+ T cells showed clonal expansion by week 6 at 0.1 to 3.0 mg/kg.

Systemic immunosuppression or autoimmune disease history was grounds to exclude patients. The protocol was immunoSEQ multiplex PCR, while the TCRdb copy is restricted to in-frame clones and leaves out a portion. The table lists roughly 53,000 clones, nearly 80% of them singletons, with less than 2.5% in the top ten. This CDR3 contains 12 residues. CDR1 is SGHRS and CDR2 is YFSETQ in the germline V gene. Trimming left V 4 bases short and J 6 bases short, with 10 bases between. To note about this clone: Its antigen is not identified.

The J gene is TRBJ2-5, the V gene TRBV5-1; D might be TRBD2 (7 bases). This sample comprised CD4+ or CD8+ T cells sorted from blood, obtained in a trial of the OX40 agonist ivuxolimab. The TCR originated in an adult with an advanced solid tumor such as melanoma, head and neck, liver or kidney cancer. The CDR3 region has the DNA TGCGCCAGCAGCCCGGGGGGCCAGACCCAGTACTTC. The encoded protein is CASSPGGQTQYF.